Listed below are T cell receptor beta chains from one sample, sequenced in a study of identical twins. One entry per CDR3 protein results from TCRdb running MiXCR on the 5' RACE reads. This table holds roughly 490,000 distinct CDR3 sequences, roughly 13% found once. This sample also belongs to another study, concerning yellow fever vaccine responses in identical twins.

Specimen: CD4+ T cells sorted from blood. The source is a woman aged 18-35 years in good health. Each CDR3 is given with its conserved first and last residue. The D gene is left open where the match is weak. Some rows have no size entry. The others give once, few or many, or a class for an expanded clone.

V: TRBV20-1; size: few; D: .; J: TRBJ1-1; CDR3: CSARGTGEAFF; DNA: TGCAGTGCTAGAGGTACGGGGGAAGCTTTCTTT
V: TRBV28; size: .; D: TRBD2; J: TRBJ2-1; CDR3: CASSFLAGGSNEQFF; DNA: TGTGCCAGCAGTTTCCTAGCGGGAGGGAGCAATGAGCAGTTCTTC
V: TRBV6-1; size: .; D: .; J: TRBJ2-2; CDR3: CASLRTANTGELFF; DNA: TGTGCCAGCTTACGGACAGCGAACACCGGGGAGCTGTTTTTT
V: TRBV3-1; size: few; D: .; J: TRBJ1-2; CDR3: CASSLGQSVGGYTF; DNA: TGTGCCAGCAGCCTCGGACAGTCCGTTGGTGGCTACACCTTC
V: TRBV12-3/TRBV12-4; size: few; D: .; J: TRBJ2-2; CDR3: CASTPWGANTGELFF; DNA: TGTGCCAGCACTCCCTGGGGGGCGAACACCGGGGAGCTGTTTTTT
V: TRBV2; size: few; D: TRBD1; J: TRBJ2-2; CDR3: CASSGGQGAIGTGELFF; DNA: TGTGCCAGCAGTGGAGGACAGGGGGCTATTGGCACCGGGGAGCTGTTTTTT
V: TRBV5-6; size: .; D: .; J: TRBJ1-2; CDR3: CASSLAGGSGYTF; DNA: TGTGCCAGCAGCTTGGCTGGGGGGTCGGGCTACACCTTC
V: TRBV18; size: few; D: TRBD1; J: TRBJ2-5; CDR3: CASSPTGTGKGETQYF; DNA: TGTGCCAGCTCACCAACCGGGACAGGGAAGGGCGAGACCCAGTACTTC
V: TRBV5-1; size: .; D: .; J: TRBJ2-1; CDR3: CASSLAKQPNEQFF; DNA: TGCGCCAGCAGCTTGGCCAAACAGCCGAATGAGCAGTTCTTC
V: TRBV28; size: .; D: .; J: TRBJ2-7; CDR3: CATGAPDNRKQYF; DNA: TGTGCCACCGGGGCTCCTGATAACAGGAAGCAGTACTTC
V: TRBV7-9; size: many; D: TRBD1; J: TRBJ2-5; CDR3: CASSRDRVETQYF; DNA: TGTGCCAGCAGCCGAGACAGGGTTGAGACCCAGTACTTC
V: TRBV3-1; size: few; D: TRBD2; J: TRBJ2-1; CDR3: CASSQPLAGGPSYNEQFF; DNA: TGTGCCAGCAGCCAACCCCTAGCGGGAGGTCCCTCCTACAATGAGCAGTTCTTC
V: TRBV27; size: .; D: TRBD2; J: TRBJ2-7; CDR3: CASSSPGLAGGSYEQYF; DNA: TGTGCCAGCAGTTCCCCTGGACTAGCGGGAGGTTCCTACGAGCAGTACTTC
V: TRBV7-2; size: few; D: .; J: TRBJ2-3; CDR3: CASTHRLAMWDTQYF; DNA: TGTGCCAGCACCCACAGACTCGCGATGTGGGATACGCAGTATTTT
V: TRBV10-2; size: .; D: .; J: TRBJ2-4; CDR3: CASRFDRSKNIQYF; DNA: TGCGCCAGCAGGTTTGACAGGTCCAAAAACATTCAGTACTTC
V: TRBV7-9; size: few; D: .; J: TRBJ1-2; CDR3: CASSSPLKGYTF; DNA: TGTGCCAGCAGCTCTCCGCTTAAGGGCTACACCTTC
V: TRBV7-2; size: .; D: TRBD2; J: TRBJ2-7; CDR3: CASSLGRSSGSYEQYF; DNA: TGTGCCAGCAGCTTAGGACGGTCTAGCGGGAGCTACGAGCAGTACTTC
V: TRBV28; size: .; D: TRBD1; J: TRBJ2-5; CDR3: CASRRQGFSETQYF; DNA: TGTGCCAGCAGGAGACAGGGGTTTTCGGAGACCCAGTACTTC
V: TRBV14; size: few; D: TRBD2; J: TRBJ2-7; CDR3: CASSQAMGLIYEQYF; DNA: TGTGCCAGCAGCCAAGCGATGGGACTAATCTACGAGCAGTACTTC
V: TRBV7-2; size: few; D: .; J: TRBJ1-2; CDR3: CASSYRGQQENGYTF; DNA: TGTGCCAGCAGCTACCGAGGACAGCAAGAAAATGGCTACACCTTC
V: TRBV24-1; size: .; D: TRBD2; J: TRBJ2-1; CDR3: CATSDSGRASNEQFF; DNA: TGTGCCACCAGTGATAGCGGGAGGGCCAGCAATGAGCAGTTCTTC
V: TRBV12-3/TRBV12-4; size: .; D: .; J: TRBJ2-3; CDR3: CASSFMESGADTQYF; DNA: TGTGCCAGCAGTTTTATGGAGTCCGGGGCAGATACGCAGTATTTT
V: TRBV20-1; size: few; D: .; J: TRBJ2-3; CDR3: CSASKRVADTQYF; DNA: TGCAGTGCCAGCAAGCGGGTTGCAGATACGCAGTATTTT
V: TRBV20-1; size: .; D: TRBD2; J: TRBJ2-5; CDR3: CSAELAGGKETQYF; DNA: TGCAGTGCCGAACTAGCGGGGGGGAAGGAGACCCAGTACTTC
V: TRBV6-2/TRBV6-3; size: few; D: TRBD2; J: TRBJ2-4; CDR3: CASSSYRLAEATKNIQYF; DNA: TGTGCCAGCAGTTCCTATCGACTAGCGGAGGCAACCAAAAACATTCAGTACTTC
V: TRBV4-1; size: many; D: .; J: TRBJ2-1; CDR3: CASSQDGTLHEQFF; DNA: TGCGCCAGCAGCCAAGATGGGACACTCCATGAGCAGTTCTTC
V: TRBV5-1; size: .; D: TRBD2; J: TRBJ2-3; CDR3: CASSSKRTSGRADTQYF; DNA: TGCGCCAGCAGCTCCAAGAGGACTAGCGGGAGGGCAGATACGCAGTATTTT
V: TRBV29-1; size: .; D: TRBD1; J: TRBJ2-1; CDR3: CSVEAGDRGYNEQFF; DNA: TGCAGCGTTGAAGCCGGGGACAGGGGTTACAATGAGCAGTTCTTC
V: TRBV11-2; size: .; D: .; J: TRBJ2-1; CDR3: CASSLDEMRGAYNEQFF; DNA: TGTGCCAGCAGCTTAGATGAGATGAGGGGCGCCTACAATGAGCAGTTCTTC
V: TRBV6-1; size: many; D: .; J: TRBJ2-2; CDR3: CASRRSNTGELFF; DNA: TGTGCCAGCAGGCGTTCTAACACCGGGGAGCTGTTTTTT
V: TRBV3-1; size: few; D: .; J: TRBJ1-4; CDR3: CASSSRLAEKLFF; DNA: TGTGCCAGCAGCTCACGCCTAGCAGAAAAACTGTTTTTT
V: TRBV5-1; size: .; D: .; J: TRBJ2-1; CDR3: CASSPSNNEQFF; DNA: TGCGCCAGCAGCCCTAGTAACAATGAGCAGTTCTTC
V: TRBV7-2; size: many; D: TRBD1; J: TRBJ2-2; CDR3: CASSRNPGTGTGELFF; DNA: TGTGCCAGCAGCCGGAACCCCGGGACAGGCACCGGGGAGCTGTTTTTT
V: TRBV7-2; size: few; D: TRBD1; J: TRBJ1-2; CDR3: CASSIAGGNYGYTF; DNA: TGTGCCAGCAGCATAGCAGGGGGGAACTATGGCTACACCTTC
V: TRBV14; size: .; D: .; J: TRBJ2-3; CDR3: CASSQDLTDTQYF; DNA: TGTGCCAGCAGCCAAGACCTCACAGATACGCAGTATTTT
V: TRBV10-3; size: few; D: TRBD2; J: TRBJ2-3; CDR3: CAISEGLAGGTTDTQYF; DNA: TGTGCCATCAGTGAAGGACTAGCGGGAGGAACCACAGATACGCAGTATTTT